The 24 T cell receptor beta chains in this list originate from one sample, sequenced in a study of cytomegalovirus exposure and HLA in healthy donors (dated by TCRdb to between 2016 and 2019). The library was obtained by the immunoSEQ multiplex PCR assay. For the multiplex PCR, a mixture combining 60 forward primers for TCR Vbeta segments and 13 reverse primers for TCR Jbeta segments was used. In TCRdb, the immuneACCESS table is reduced to in-frame sequences with V and J assigned. These tables do not hold every clone; where another copy was compared, an unresolved V gene accounts for under half, and the others remain unexplained. This sample comprises about 120,000 clones, roughly three quarters of them detected only once. Of the sample, under 13% is held by the ten largest clones. The sequenced sample consisted of PBMCs. The receptors stem from a man younger than 40 in good health and CMV-seropositive.

This rearrangement joins TRBV5-1 to TRBJ2-3; TRBD2 agrees at 9 bases. CDR3 length: 15 amino acids. Germline V gene sequence: CDR1 SGHRS, CDR2 YFSETQ. J lost 4 bases, V lost 4 bases, and 7 bases had no gene match. Here the CDR3 DNA reads TGCGCCAGCAGCCCAAGGACTAGCGAAGCAGATACGCAGTATTTT. Translating it yields CASSPRTSEADTQYF.

The chain combines TRBV28 with TRBJ1-5, with D perhaps matching TRBD1 (6 bases). CDR3 size: 12 residues. V gave up 4 bases and J gave up 11 bases, with 12 bases separating them. Germline V gene lookup returns CDR1 MDHEN and CDR2 SYDVKM. In DNA form, the CDR3 reads TGTGCCAGCAGTTCTGGGTCAGGGGCCCAGCATTTT. Its protein is CASSSGSGAQHF.

The chain links TRBV6-5 to TRBJ2-7, with 7 bases aligning to TRBD2. The ends lost 0 bases at V and 3 bases at J; junction bases unmatched: 2. Germline assignment: CDR1 MNHEY and CDR2 SVGAGI. The CDR3 contains 14 residues. CDR3 sequence reads: CASSYSGLNYEQYF. The CDR3 DNA is TGTGCCAGCAGTTACTCGGGACTAAACTACGAGCAGTACTTC.

CDR3 protein: CASSLNYEQYF. The CDR3 region has the DNA TGTGCCAGCAGCCTAAACTACGAGCAGTACTTC. The chain couples TRBV14 to TRBJ2-7; no clear D gene. V lost 4 bases and J 3 bases, leaving 4 bases between the germline ends. The germline gives CDR1 SGHDN, CDR2 FVKESK. CDR3 size: 11 residues.

This sequence joins TRBV27 and TRBJ1-1; D is unclear. The CDR3 is made up of 13 amino acids. Germline CDR1 is MNHEY and CDR2 is SMNVEV (reference sequence). V lost 3 bases to trimming and J lost 7 bases, with 12 bases between them. The CDR3 sequence: CASSLVTASEAFF. The CDR3 nucleotides are TGTGCCAGCAGTTTGGTCACCGCTAGTGAAGCTTTCTTT.

The chain has TRBV7-9 and TRBJ2-1; the D gene is possibly TRBD2 (5 bases). Germline CDR1 is SEHNR and CDR2 is FQNEAQ (reference sequence). There are 18 residues in the CDR3. V lost 2 bases and J 3 bases, leaving 20 bases between the germline ends. CDR3 region: CASSLRPGSQVLYNEQFF. In DNA, the CDR3 is TGTGCCAGCAGCTTAAGGCCGGGAAGCCAGGTCCTCTACAATGAGCAGTTCTTC.

The V call is TRBV18, the J call TRBJ1-1, with 7 bases that match TRBD1. From germline, CDR1 is KGHSH and CDR2 LQKENI. Trimming took 3 bases from V and 1 from J; bases not matched to a gene: 8. CDR3 length equals 16 residues. The CDR3 region is CASSPRQGITNTEAFF. The CDR3 DNA reads as TGTGCCAGCTCACCTAGACAGGGTATCACGAACACTGAAGCTTTCTTT.

The chain carries TRBV18 and TRBJ2-5; 7 bases are a match to TRBD1. Germline-derived CDR1 and CDR2 are KGHSH and LQKENI. The ends lost 0 bases at V and 3 bases at J; junction bases unmatched: 1. The length of the CDR3 is 14 residues. CDR3: CASSPPGTEETQYF. In nucleotides, the CDR3 is TGTGCCAGCTCACCACCCGGGACAGAAGAGACCCAGTACTTC.

The chain is built from TRBV29-1 and TRBJ1-2; 7 nucleotides match TRBD1. V trimming: 2 bases; J trimming: 4 bases; junction bases outside the gene matches: 10. Germline V gene data show CDR1 as SQVTM and CDR2 as ANQGSEA. This CDR3 comprises 15 residues. The CDR3: CSVESRDSRSYGYTF. The CDR3 DNA reads TGCAGCGTTGAAAGCCGGGACAGCCGGAGCTATGGCTACACCTTC.

V is TRBV4-1 and J is TRBJ1-5; D is perhaps TRBD1 (6 bases). The CDR3 has 16 amino acids. Germline-derived CDR1 and CDR2 are MGHRA and YSYEKL. V gave up 0 bases and J gave up 3 bases, with 12 bases separating them. The CDR3 bases are TGCGCCAGCAGCCAAGATCCACAGGGTTACAATCAGCCCCAGCATTTT. Translated, it gives CASSQDPQGYNQPQHF.

The J gene is TRBJ2-7, the V gene TRBV4-1; 9 nucleotides align to TRBD1. The V gene's germline CDR1 is MGHRA and CDR2 YSYEKL. This CDR3 is built from 15 residues. V was clipped by 0 bases and J by 9 bases; unmatched bases: 9. CDR3: CASSQEGQGFVRQYF. The DNA of the CDR3 is TGCGCCAGCAGCCAAGAGGGACAGGGCTTTGTTCGGCAGTACTTC.

A single count supports this clone. The chain recombines TRBV30 with TRBJ1-5; D perhaps matches TRBD1 (5 bases). The CDR3 runs 14 residues. V lost 3 bases, J lost 0 bases, and 9 bases lay in between. Germline-derived CDR1 and CDR2 are GTSNPN and SVGIG (reference sequence). CDR3 coding DNA: TGTGCCTGGAGAAACCAGGGTAGCAATCAGCCCCAGCATTTT. Translation: CAWRNQGSNQPQHF.

This clone appeared a few times. V and J are TRBV13 and TRBJ2-1, with TRBD2 matching over 11 bases. CDR3 length: 15 residues. The V gene end was trimmed by 5 bases and the J gene end by 6 bases; junction bases not matched to a gene: 6. Germline lookup yields CDR1 PRHDT and CDR2 FYEKMQ (reference sequence). DNA for the CDR3: TGTGCCAGCAGCAATATAGCGGGAGGGGGCAATGAGCAGTTCTTC. Protein product: CASSNIAGGGNEQFF.

To note about this clone: One junction end does not reproduce the germline sequence, and a read error may be involved. Other DNA sequences from this sample encode an identical CDR3 as well. V usage is TRBV27 and J usage is TRBJ2-1; TRBD1 agrees at 10 bases. This CDR3 spans 17 amino acids. CDR1 is MNHEY and CDR2 is SMNVEV in the germline V gene (reference sequence). CDR3: CASSSHSTGQGYNEQFF. The CDR3 nucleotides are TGTGCCAGTAGTTCACACTCGACGGGACAGGGGTACAATGAGCAGTTCTTC.

This rearrangement joins TRBV10-1 to TRBJ1-5; D not resolved. CDR3 length equals 15 residues. Germline CDR1 WNHNN, CDR2 SYGVQD (reference sequence). Trimming cost V 1 base and J 1 base, with 8 bases left between them. The CDR3 loop reads CASSEWSGSNQPQHF. CDR3 sequence (DNA): TGCGCCAGCAGTGAGTGGTCTGGCAGCAATCAGCCCCAGCATTTT.

This sequence joins TRBV5-1 and TRBJ2-7, with TRBD2 as a possible D gene (6 bases). The germline V gene has CDR1 SGHRS and CDR2 YFSETQ. CDR3 length: 13 residues. Trimming pared 0 bases from V and 5 bases from J, leaving 9 bases between. The CDR3 spells CASSLVPGDEQYF. CDR3 DNA: TGCGCCAGCAGCTTGGTTCCGGGAGACGAGCAGTACTTC.

The chain is built from TRBV2 and TRBJ1-5, with D possibly TRBD1 on 5 matching bases. The V end lost 2 bases, the J end lost 4 bases, and 12 bases lay between the germline ends. Germline assignment: CDR1 SNHLY and CDR2 FYNNEI. The length of the CDR3 is 15 residues. The CDR3 bases are TGTGCCAGCAGTGAACAGGGTCTAAGTAATCAGCCCCAGCATTTT. Translated, it gives CASSEQGLSNQPQHF.

The chain uses TRBV6-5 and TRBJ1-4, with D hard to call. CDR3 length equals 16 residues. From germline, CDR1 is MNHEY and CDR2 SVGAGI. The V end was cut by 2 bases, the J end by 0 bases, with 10 bases between. The CDR3 sequence is CASSYARGATNEKLFF. DNA of the CDR3: TGTGCCAGCAGTTACGCCCGCGGGGCAACTAATGAAAAACTGTTTTTT.

This chain connects TRBV7-6 to TRBJ2-3; 8 nucleotides match TRBD2. V was pared by 3 bases and J by 2 bases, with 7 bases of the junction left unmatched. CDR3 size: 16 residues. Per the germline V gene, CDR1 is SGHVS and CDR2 is FNYEAQ. Written as DNA, the CDR3 is TGTGCCAGCAGCTTGGGGCCAGCGGGGGCCACAGATACGCAGTATTTT. Its translation is CASSLGPAGATDTQYF. The variable domain in full, completed from reference TRBV7-6 and TRBJ2-3, reads GAGVSQSPRYKVTKRGQDVALRCDPISGHVSLYWYRQALGQGPEFLTYFNYEAQQDKSGLPNDRFSAERPEGSISTLTIQRTEQRDSAMYRCASSLGPAGATDTQYFGPGTRLTVL.

The chain employs TRBV30 and TRBJ2-1, with 8 positions matching TRBD1. Germline-derived CDR1 and CDR2 are GTSNPN and SVGIG (reference sequence). This CDR3 is 12 amino acids long. The V gene end was trimmed by 2 bases and the J gene end by 12 bases; junction bases not matched to a gene: 6. CDR3 nucleotides: TGTGCCTGGAGTCCACAGGGGACAGGGCAGTTCTTC. Its protein product is CAWSPQGTGQFF.

V is TRBV5-1 and J is TRBJ2-3; TRBD2 agrees at 8 bases. The V and J ends lost 2 bases and 5 bases, in that order; junction bases with no gene match: 1. Germline lookup yields CDR1 SGHRS and CDR2 YFSETQ. This CDR3 is built from 13 residues. The CDR3 region is CASSFGTRDTQYF. CDR3 DNA: TGCGCCAGCAGCTTCGGGACTAGAGATACGCAGTATTTT.

This clone has just a few counts. This chain links TRBV11-3 with TRBJ1-1; TRBD1 aligns across 7 bases. The CDR3 is made up of 15 amino acids. V lost 3 bases to trimming and J lost 8 bases; unmatched junction nucleotides: 12. Germline V gives CDR1 SGHNT, CDR2 YENEEA. The DNA for the CDR3 is TGTGCCAGCAGCTTGAGCGGACAGGTCCCCAGGGAAGCTTTCTTT. It is translated as CASSLSGQVPREAFF.

V gene TRBV10-3 combines with J gene TRBJ2-7; D perhaps matches TRBD2 (6 bases). CDR1 is ENHRY, CDR2 SYGVKD, per germline. The CDR3 is made up of 12 amino acids. V lost 2 bases, J lost 7 bases, and 9 bases lay in between. The CDR3 sequence is CAISEGGWEQYF. CDR3 nucleotides: TGTGCCATCAGTGAGGGGGGGTGGGAGCAGTACTTC.

The chain joins TRBV5-1 to TRBJ2-1; 14 nucleotides match TRBD2. Germline V gene lookup returns CDR1 SGHRS and CDR2 YFSETQ. V was pared by 4 bases and J by 6 bases, with 15 bases of the junction left unmatched. The CDR3 totals 19 residues. The DNA of the CDR3 is TGCGCCAGCAGCGCCCGCGCGGGACTAGCGGGAGAGAAAGGCAATGAGCAGTTCTTC. Translated: CASSARAGLAGEKGNEQFF.